The T cell receptor (beta chain) described here comes from a study of T cell repertoires in cytomegalovirus infection. As for the study in general: Based on public TCR beta signatures, there were indications of CMV infection and of a matching HLA type. Broader study findings: Using cumulative public TCR beta family frequency, the authors identified those who carried CMV together with the relevant HLA. HLA-C-restricted TCR beta clonotypes specific for CMV led the ex vivo response.

Germline assignment: CDR1 SGHTA and CDR2 FQGNSA. Unmatched junction bases numbered 8, after V lost 6 bases and J lost 4 bases. This CDR3 region has 16 residues. TCRdb reprocessed the reads with MiXCR, giving one entry per CDR3 protein. Of a few hundred thousand distinct CDR3 sequences listed, approximately 9.5% are singletons. The sample holds many counts of this clonotype. Its cognate antigen is unknown. Sequenced: PBMCs. The clonotype originates from a human donor in good health (CMV status not recorded). Some clones in this sample may be carry-over from other donors' samples. The chain couples TRBV7-2 to TRBJ2-2; 10 nucleotides line up with TRBD2. The CDR3 region has the DNA TGTGCCAGCAGAAAGGGGCCTAGCGGGGGCACCGGGGAGCTGTTTTTT. It encodes CASRKGPSGGTGELFF.